The next 22 T cell receptor beta chains were all read from a single sample in a study of blood T cell repertoires in COVID-19 (TCRdb year 2020). The library was built by means of the immunoSEQ multiplex PCR assay. TCRdb provides this immuneACCESS table in a form limited to in-frame rearrangements. Some clones are lacking; in checked studies, under half of them reflect an unresolved V gene, and why the rest are absent is not known. The sample table shows 90,000 to 120,000 clones, and about four fifths are seen once. The ten biggest clones cover around 4.4% of the sample. The sequenced sample was peripheral blood. These receptors came from a man between 65 and 85 years old with acute or convalescent COVID-19.

The V and J genes are TRBV5-6 and TRBJ2-6, with TRBD2 as a possible D gene (5 bases). Germline loops: CDR1 SGHDT, CDR2 YYEEEE. Trimming stripped 4 bases from V and 0 bases from J, with 11 bases between. The CDR3 loop spans 16 amino acids. DNA for the CDR3: TGTGCCAGCAGCCAGAGGGCCTTCTCTGGGGCCAACGTCCTGACTTTC. This translates into CASSQRAFSGANVLTF. Together with reference TRBV5-6 and TRBJ2-6, the CDR3 gives the full variable domain: DAGVTQSPTHLIKTRGQQVTLRCSPKSGHDTVSWYQQALGQGPQFIFQYYEEEERQRGNFPDRFSGHQFPNYSSELNVNALLLGDSALYLCASSQRAFSGANVLTFGAGSRLTVL.

The chain links TRBV29-1 to TRBJ1-2, with 8 bases fitting TRBD1. The CDR3 contains 13 residues. In germline, CDR1 is SQVTM, CDR2 ANQGSEA. Unmatched junction bases numbered 9, after V lost 6 bases and J lost 6 bases. Here the CDR3 DNA reads TGCAGCGTGCCCGCACAGGGGGAGGATGGCTACACCTTC. The encoded protein is CSVPAQGEDGYTF. Together with reference TRBV29-1 and TRBJ1-2, the CDR3 gives the full variable domain: SAVISQKPSRDICQRGTSLTIQCQVDSQVTMMFWYRQQPGQSLTLIATANQGSEATYESGFVIDKFPISRPNLTFSTLTVSNMSPEDSSIYLCSVPAQGEDGYTFGSGTRLTVV.

For this clone: The junction departs from germline at one end; a sequencing error may be responsible. V usage is TRBV7-7 and J usage is TRBJ2-7, with D perhaps matching TRBD2 (6 bases). Germline V gene sequence: CDR1 SSHAT, CDR2 FNYEAQ (reference sequence). The CDR3 spans 15 residues. The CDR3 spells CASSKGLTTTYEQYF. CDR3 sequence (DNA): TGTGCTAGCAGCAAGGGACTTACCACTACCTACGAGCAGTACTTC.

The chain couples TRBV29-1 to TRBJ2-1, with 9 positions matching TRBD2. J lost 6 bases, V lost 6 bases, and 15 bases had no gene match. CDR3 length equals 16 residues. CDR1 and CDR2 from the germline V gene are SQVTM and ANQGSEA. CDR3 bases: TGCAGCGTCCCGCGGACAGCGGGGGGTCCTTCCAATGAGCAGTTCTTC. It specifies CSVPRTAGGPSNEQFF.

V and J are TRBV6-6 and TRBJ1-2, with D possibly being TRBD1 (6 bases). V dropped 4 bases and J dropped 4 bases, with 13 bases sitting between them. Germline assignment: CDR1 MNHNY and CDR2 SVGAGI (reference sequence). This CDR3 has 14 amino acids. The chain's CDR3 is CASSSTQGLYGYTF. DNA of the CDR3: TGTGCCAGCAGTTCCACACAGGGCCTCTATGGCTACACCTTC.

The chain recombines TRBV15 with TRBJ2-2; a weak D match, TRBD2 (5 bases). CDR1 and CDR2 from the germline V gene are LNHNV and YYDKDF (reference sequence). This CDR3 has 16 residues. V lost 3 bases, J lost 0 bases, and 11 bases lay in between. The CDR3 sequence is CATSSPGKANTGELFF. The CDR3 nucleotides are TGTGCCACCAGCAGCCCCGGGAAGGCGAACACCGGGGAGCTGTTTTTT.

The V call is TRBV5-6, the J call TRBJ2-2; perhaps TRBD2 as D (6 bases). Germline lookup yields CDR1 SGHDT and CDR2 YYEEEE. The CDR3 has 16 residues. V gave up 4 bases and J gave up 1 base, with 14 bases separating them. The CDR3 sequence: CASSPEGRQNTGELFF. CDR3 nucleotides: TGTGCCAGCAGCCCGGAGGGACGACAGAACACCGGGGAGCTGTTTTTT.

This rearrangement joins TRBV5-4 to TRBJ1-3, with a tentative D call TRBD1 (6 bases). Trimming shortened V by 0 bases and J by 4 bases, and 11 bases separated the two germline ends. The CDR3 extends over 15 amino acids. CDR1 SGHNT and CDR2 YYREEE come from the germline V gene (reference sequence). CDR3 in amino acids: CASSLGQGHGNTIYF. Here the CDR3 DNA reads TGTGCCAGCAGCTTGGGCCAGGGACACGGAAACACCATATATTTT. Combining the CDR3 with reference TRBV5-4 and TRBJ1-3 gives the whole variable domain ETGVTQSPTHLIKTRGQQVTLRCSSQSGHNTVSWYQQALGQGPQFIFQYYREEENGRGNFPPRFSGLQFPNYSSELNVNALELDDSALYLCASSLGQGHGNTIYFGEGSWLTVV.

The chain has TRBV6-1 and TRBJ1-5, with D unresolved. Germline CDR1 is MNHNS and CDR2 is SASEGT. Trimming shortened V by 1 base and J by 6 bases, and 10 bases separated the two germline ends. The CDR3 is 14 amino acids. The CDR3: CASSEVSSFQPQHF. CDR3 coding DNA: TGTGCCAGCAGTGAAGTCTCCTCGTTTCAGCCCCAGCATTTT.

V usage is TRBV10-1 and J usage is TRBJ1-5; 8 nucleotides line up with TRBD1. This CDR3 region has 14 residues. Germline V gene lookup returns CDR1 WNHNN and CDR2 SYGVQD (reference sequence). J lost 7 bases, V lost 2 bases, and 4 bases had no gene match. In DNA, the CDR3 is TGCGCCAGCAGTGAGAAACAGGGGGGGCAGCCCCAGCATTTT. Translation: CASSEKQGGQPQHF.

This chain connects TRBV19 to TRBJ1-4; 7 nucleotides match TRBD1. The germline V gene encodes CDR1 LNHDA and CDR2 SQIVND (reference sequence). Losses at the gene ends were 5 bases for V and 3 bases for J; bases not matched to a gene: 6. The CDR3 consists of 15 residues. The CDR3 region has the DNA TGTGCCAGTAGTGCCCTCGGGACAGCTAATGAAAAACTGTTTTTT. It is translated as CASSALGTANEKLFF.

As regards this clone: The junction departs from the called germline gene at one end, perhaps through a read error. CDR3 sequence: CASSPTGDNEQFF. The CDR3 DNA sequence: TGTGCTAGCAGTCCTACCGGGGACAATGAGCAGTTCTTC. The chain has TRBV7-7 and TRBJ2-1; tentatively, D is TRBD2 (5 bases). This CDR3 contains 13 residues. Germline V gives CDR1 SSHAT, CDR2 FNYEAQ (reference sequence). The variable domain in full, with the rest retrieved from reference TRBV7-7 and TRBJ2-1, is GAGVSQSPRYKVTKRGQDVTLRCDPISSHATLYWYQQALGQGPEFLTYFNYEAQPDKSGLPSDRFSAERPEGSISTLTIQRTEQRDSAMYRCASSPTGDNEQFFGPGTRLTVL.

V usage is TRBV21-1 and J usage is TRBJ2-1; the table gives TRBD2 as D, unverified against the DNA. TRBV21-1 is reported as a pseudogene. The CDR3 is made up of 17 amino acids. The CDR3 region has the DNA TGTGCCAGCAGCAAAGGTGGTTCGGTAGCGGGGAATAATGAGCAGTTCTTC. This encodes CASSKGGSVAGNNEQFF.

The gene calls are TRBV10-3 and TRBJ2-1; 9 bases line up with TRBD2. Germline lookup yields CDR1 ENHRY and CDR2 SYGVKD. This CDR3 has 17 residues. After removal of 2 bases from V and 9 bases from J, the junction contained 14 bases not matched to a gene. The CDR3 DNA is TGTGCCATCAGTGAGGGTCTAGCGGGGTCCCCCCAGGGTGAGCAGTTCTTC. This gives the protein CAISEGLAGSPQGEQFF.

This clone has only one observation. The V and J genes are TRBV25-1 and TRBJ2-7; perhaps TRBD1 as D (5 bases). Trimming took off 2 bases at V and 3 bases at J, with 8 bases between the two ends. CDR3 length: 13 amino acids. CDR1 is MGHDK, CDR2 SYGVNS, per germline. CDR3 nucleotide sequence: TGTGCCAGCAGTGAAGCAGGGTTCTACGAGCAGTACTTC. It specifies CASSEAGFYEQYF.

This clone was seen a few times. The chain recombines TRBV7-2 with TRBJ2-5, with 10 bases fitting TRBD2. Trimming cost V 2 bases and J 7 bases; bases outside gene matches: 10. This CDR3 has 16 residues. Germline lookup yields CDR1 SGHTA and CDR2 FQGNSA. The CDR3 DNA sequence: TGTGCCAGCAGCTTAAGGGCTAGCGGGGGTCCGGGGACCCAGTACTTC. Translation: CASSLRASGGPGTQYF.

This clone was counted a single time. The chain links TRBV18 to TRBJ2-5; TRBD1 is a possible D gene (6 bases). The length of the CDR3 is 15 residues. Germline V gene sequence: CDR1 KGHSH, CDR2 LQKENI. The ends were cut back, 4 bases at V and 6 bases at J, with 18 bases in the middle. The CDR3 bases are TGTGCCAGCTCACTCCGGGACACCCAGGCAAAGACCCAGTACTTC. It yields the protein CASSLRDTQAKTQYF.

The chain carries TRBV6-6 and TRBJ2-5, with D possibly matching TRBD1 (6 bases). Germline lookup yields CDR1 MNHNY and CDR2 SVGAGI (reference sequence). Trimming shortened V by 7 bases and J by 1 base, and 10 bases separated the two germline ends. The CDR3 consists of 13 residues. The CDR3 DNA reads TGTGCCAGCACCTTACAGGGCCAAGAGACCCAGTACTTC. Amino acid sequence: CASTLQGQETQYF.

This clone was seen once. Written as DNA, the CDR3 is TGTGCCAGCAGCTCCGCGACAGGGACTAATGAAAAACTGTTTTTT. Translated, it gives CASSSATGTNEKLFF. This sequence joins TRBV5-6 and TRBJ1-4; 7 bases align to TRBD1. The CDR3 loop spans 15 amino acids. The ends lost 3 bases at V and 2 bases at J; junction bases unmatched: 4. Germline CDR1 is SGHDT and CDR2 is YYEEEE.

The chain links TRBV9 to TRBJ1-2; 8 bases agree with TRBD1. The V gene's germline CDR1 is SGDLS and CDR2 YYNGEE. The CDR3 is made up of 15 amino acids. V gave up 0 bases and J gave up 4 bases; unmatched junction bases: 5. The DNA of the CDR3 is TGTGCCAGCAGCGTAGAAGCAGGGGGCGGCTATGGCTACACCTTC. Translated: CASSVEAGGGYGYTF. The whole variable domain, remainder taken from reference TRBV9 and TRBJ1-2, is DSGVTQTPKHLITATGQRVTLRCSPRSGDLSVYWYQQSLDQGLQFLIQYYNGEERAKGNILERFSAQQFPDLHSELNLSSLELGDSALYFCASSVEAGGGYGYTFGSGTRLTVV.

This clone was picked up a small number of times. The chain couples TRBV7-2 to TRBJ1-2; possibly TRBD1 for D (6 bases). The CDR3 spans 13 residues. The germline V gene has CDR1 SGHTA and CDR2 FQGNSA. V shed 5 bases and J shed 6 bases, with 13 bases lying between them. Written as DNA, the CDR3 is TGTGCCAGCAGCCCACTAGGACAGAATGGCTACACCTTC. Residues: CASSPLGQNGYTF.

This clone was picked up a small number of times. The same CDR3 is also encoded by other DNA sequences in this sample. The chain links TRBV27 to TRBJ1-2; D not resolved. The germline CDR1 and CDR2 sequences are MNHEY and SMNVEV (reference sequence). V gave up 0 bases and J gave up 2 bases, with 4 bases separating them. The CDR3 loop spans 13 amino acids. The CDR3 loop reads CASSLSENYGYTF. CDR3 DNA sequence: TGTGCCAGCAGTTTATCAGAGAACTATGGCTACACCTTC.